This T cell receptor beta chain was found in a study of molecular identifiers for immune sequencing clone quantification. On this clonotype itself: Antigen: not known.

Study-level results: Whereas naive cells kept under 1% of molecules in clones above 20 RNA copies, such clones held over 99% in effectors.

MiXCR, run by TCRdb on the PCR reads, gives a single entry per CDR3 protein. This table has some 320,000 distinct CDR3 sequences, about 20% appearing once. The CDR3 length is 15 residues. Germline CDR1 reads LNHDA; CDR2 reads SQIVND (reference sequence). V was pared by 5 bases and J by 2 bases, with 16 bases between. The origin of this receptor is a human donor in good health. Some libraries in this study had Jurkat cell RNA spiked in. Sequencing used naive CD8+ T cells from blood, with Jurkat cell RNA spiked in. Specified subset: FACS-sorted CD8+CD4-CCR7+CD45RA+ naive T cells. This chain joins TRBV19 and TRBJ2-7; the D gene is possibly TRBD1 (5 bases). CDR3 sequence reads: CASSPSGQSTYEQYF. The DNA for the CDR3 is TGTGCCAGTAGTCCCTCAGGGCAAAGTACCTACGAGCAGTACTTC.